What follows describes a single T cell receptor (beta chain). Its antigen is not identified. This sample is drawn from a study of shared clonotypes between healthy human individuals. Around 30,000 T cell genomes (around 200 ng DNA) went into each sorted-subset replicate. This table comes from immunoSEQ multiplex PCR, and its TCRdb copy is limited to in-frame clones, with some not included. The sample holds approximately 740,000 clones, about 74% seen once. The germline V gene encodes CDR1 MNHEY and CDR2 SMNVEV (reference sequence). The CDR3 is 15 amino acids. V lost 5 bases to trimming and J lost 3 bases; unmatched junction nucleotides: 6. Study-level findings and limits: Sharing across a handful of donors was seen in around 5.1% of naive CD4 clonotypes.

The origin of this receptor is a woman in her 30s in good health. The chain recombines TRBV27 with TRBJ1-2, with 10 bases matching TRBD1. Material: memory CD4+ T cells sorted from blood. Subset meaning: CD45RA-negative fraction. The CDR3 loop is CASSRSGTGDYGYTF. The CDR3 coding sequence is TGTGCCAGCAGTCGTTCCGGGACAGGGGACTATGGCTACACCTTC.